Presented here are 2 T cell receptor beta chains from one specimen sequenced in a study of shared clonotypes between healthy human individuals. Clones were read by immunoSEQ multiplex PCR, and TCRdb kept only the in-frame ones, dropping some. The sample contains approximately 940,000 clones, roughly 72% of which appear only once. Sample: memory CD4+ T cells sorted from blood. Subset denoted: CD45RA-negative fraction. The receptors originated from a man younger than 35 in good health.

The chain joins TRBV9 to TRBJ2-7; D is possibly TRBD1 (5 bases). V gave up 0 bases and J gave up 2 bases, with 12 bases separating them. CDR1 and CDR2 (germline): SGDLS, YYNGEE. The CDR3 extends over 15 amino acids. The CDR3 spells CASSVGPRETYEQYF. CDR3 bases: TGTGCCAGCAGCGTAGGTCCCAGGGAAACCTACGAGCAGTACTTC.

The chain is built from TRBV23-1 and TRBJ1-5, with D uncertain. TRBV23-1 is an open reading frame, and its role is uncertain. The CDR3 contains 16 residues. Trimming took off 0 bases at V and 6 bases at J, with 15 bases between the two ends. The CDR3 protein is CASSQSRQALSQPQHF. CDR3 sequence (DNA): TGCGCCAGCAGTCAATCGAGGCAGGCATTAAGTCAGCCCCAGCATTTT.